The source of this T cell receptor (beta chain) is a study of shared clonotypes between healthy human individuals (dated by TCRdb to the early 2020s). Background on the whole study: A couple of women and three men aged 18 to 49 years were included in the cohort. For each donor, CD4 naive and CD4 memory were each run on three plates, CD8 naive on two plates, and CD8 memory on one plate. To estimate repertoire size and how much clonotypes are shared between individuals, the study performed deep sequencing of blood TCR repertoires from about five healthy adults. Different laboratories and diverse techniques were used to prepare libraries and sequence TCR repertoires, to increase sequencing depth and limit assay-specific biases. Each donor's leukapheresis produced roughly between roughly 0.85 and 9.5 billion PBMCs.

This clone was counted a single time. This clone's antigen is unknown. Base-call qualities are not available, and no considerably larger clone is one nucleotide away. Broader findings and caveats from the paper: Pairwise subsampling led to the expectation that sequencing depth would affect the degree of clonotype sharing among donors. About 5% of naive CD4, around 3.6% of naive CD8, 2.3% of memory CD4, and about 0.4% of memory CD8 clonotypes were shared across several donors. Sampling was limited to blood, and TCR repertoires in tissue likely differ from TCR repertoires in blood. Because the study included only a small number of donors, the genetic and exposure-history diversity represented was limited. Naive subsets generally had larger estimated clonotype richness than memory subsets. Compared with non-shared clonotypes, clonotypes shared by all four sorted-subset donors had higher generation probabilities. Even with the large sequencing depth, rarefaction of the sorted-subset datasets indicated that sequencing was incomplete.

Including the terminal cysteine and phenylalanine, the CDR3 comprises 17 residues. Here the CDR3 DNA is all that survives: 51 bases in frame from base 1. V is shortened by 0 bases, J by 0 bases, and the region joining them spans 13 bases. According to the germline V gene, CDR1 reads SGHDT and CDR2 reads YYEEEE. TCR CDR3 regions were amplified from genomic DNA by multiplex PCR using the deep immunoSEQ assay. For each cell subset, the extracted genomic DNA was distributed evenly across all wells of several immunoSEQ 96-well plates, and each plate served as one replicate. For sorted subsets, around 200 ng genomic DNA, equal to 30,000 to 35,000 T cell genomes, was loaded into each replicate PCR. Purified libraries were quantified with a Qubit 3.0 fluorometer, sized on a Bioanalyzer 2100, and re-quantified with the KAPA Library Quantification kit. A separate single-read 150-cycle Illumina NextSeq 550 flow cell was used to sequence each immunoSEQ 96-well plate. On the authors' methods: Because the immunoSEQ output held only junctional sequences and lacked quality scores, the filtering could not match the filtering applied to full-length reads. To assign V/J genes and CDR3, sequences were annotated against IMGT germline references using PyIR, a Python wrapper for IgBLAST v1.9. Reads were filtered out if the reads had weak V/J assignments (E-value above 1e-6), no CDR3, stop codons, out-of-frame junctions, or ambiguous translated residues. A V3J clonotype was defined by an identical inferred V gene, J gene, and CDR3 amino acid sequence. To compute the percentage overlap between repertoires, the number of shared unique clonotypes was divided by the size of the smaller repertoire. RTK rarefaction, the Chao1 estimator, and Recon v2.1 estimates of unobserved clonotypes were used to assess repertoire richness. Generation probabilities for all TCRbeta clonotypes obtained by the gDNA method from a handful of donors were computed using OLGA. The immuneACCESS repertoire file appears here via TCRdb, limited to in-frame rearrangements. These files lack a portion of the clones; in checked studies, under half of the deficit traces to unresolved V genes, and the cause of the others is not known. That table gives V, J and clone size, and the DNA gave D and trimming. Present in this sample are roughly 2 million clones, over 85% of which were seen just once. The ten biggest clones cover under 0.15% of the sample.

Donors were healthy HIV-negative adults with no recently reported acute infections or vaccinations. All donors were Caucasian adults living in Nashville, Tennessee, USA. CD4+ T cells were enriched through magnetic negative selection, after which naive cells were positively selected on CD45RA and the remaining negative fraction served as the memory subset. Blood was collected by leukapheresis, and PBMCs were isolated by Ficoll-Histopaque density gradient centrifugation and then cryopreserved in liquid nitrogen vapor phase. Analytical flow cytometry was used to check the purity and quantity of each magnetically sorted T cell population. Genomic DNA was isolated from each sorted fraction and quantified by UV absorbance on a Nanodrop 2000c.

The clonotype comes from a man aged 18 to 29 in good health. The chain is encoded by TRBV5-6 joined to TRBJ1-5; TRBD1 is a weak D gene call, 5 bases matching. Sequencing input: naive CD4+ T cells sorted from blood. The sample's cell subset or site label is to be understood as: CD45RA+ positively selected. DNA sequence: TGTGCCAGCAGCTTGGCCGGACACGATTATAGCAATCAGCCCCAGCATTTT. Translated, it reads CASSLAGHDYSNQPQHF.